One and the same sample provided the 11 T cell receptor beta chains below, sequenced in a study of beta chain features in type 1 diabetes. The authors reverse transcribed all of the isolated RNA, so sequencing captured expressed TCRB transcripts. The assay was immunoSEQ multiplex PCR, and TCRdb's table has in-frame clones only and misses some. Here the sample spans 450,000 to 550,000 clones, about 30% being singletons. Sequencing was performed on naive CD4+ T cells from blood. These receptors were collected from a man younger than 35 in good health.

In this sample, this clone turned up a few times. The CDR3 coding sequence is TGTGCCTGGGGTACGACAGGGGGGACAGATACGCAGTATTTT. It encodes CAWGTTGGTDTQYF. The chain employs TRBV30 and TRBJ2-3; the match to TRBD1 covers 9 bases. Per germline, CDR1 GTSNPN and CDR2 SVGIG (reference sequence). The CDR3 is 14 amino acids. V shed 5 bases and J 3 bases; nucleotides not matched to a gene: 6.

The chain recombines TRBV4-1 with TRBJ2-1, with 8 bases that match TRBD1. Per the germline V gene, CDR1 is MGHRA and CDR2 is YSYEKL. The V gene end was trimmed by 1 base and the J gene end by 1 base; junction bases not matched to a gene: 0. This CDR3 has 15 amino acids. CDR3 protein: CASSQGQGSYNEQFF. The CDR3 DNA sequence: TGCGCCAGCAGCCAAGGACAGGGGTCCTACAATGAGCAGTTCTTC.

The chain uses TRBV4-2 and TRBJ2-1; the D gene could be TRBD1 or TRBD2 (6 bases each). There are 15 residues in the CDR3. Germline-derived CDR1 and CDR2 are LGHNA and YNFKEQ. V lost 4 bases to trimming and J lost 6 bases, with 16 bases between them. The CDR3 sequence is CASSPAEGVFNEQFF. In nucleotides, the CDR3 is TGTGCCAGCAGCCCCGCGGAGGGGGTGTTCAATGAGCAGTTCTTC.

This clone was counted only a few times. The gene calls are TRBV30 and TRBJ2-7, with TRBD1 matching 7 bases. After removal of 0 bases from V and 5 bases from J, the junction contained 7 bases not matched to a gene. CDR1 is GTSNPN, CDR2 SVGIG, per germline (reference sequence). The CDR3 length is 14 residues. The CDR3 DNA reads as TGTGCCTGGAGTGTAAAGGGGGCCGGGAACGAGCAGTACTTC. It translates to CAWSVKGAGNEQYF.

There are a few counts of this clone. The chain is built from TRBV7-9 and TRBJ2-1, with 9 bases matching TRBD1. V shed 1 base and J 6 bases; nucleotides not matched to a gene: 10. This CDR3 is 17 amino acids long. Germline V gives CDR1 SEHNR, CDR2 FQNEAQ (reference sequence). The CDR3 sequence is CASSLEGTGRVGNEQFF. CDR3 sequence (DNA): TGTGCCAGCAGCTTAGAAGGGACAGGGAGAGTGGGCAATGAGCAGTTCTTC.

The chain recombines TRBV6-6 with TRBJ2-7; TRBD2 aligns across 9 bases. Germline V CDR1 and CDR2: MNHNY, SVGAGI (reference sequence). The CDR3 loop spans 15 amino acids. The J segment lost 1 base and the V segment lost 4 bases, leaving 5 bases of the junction unmatched. The CDR3 sequence: CASSLNAGGSYEQYF. The CDR3 DNA reads as TGTGCCAGCAGTTTGAATGCGGGAGGGTCCTACGAGCAGTACTTC.

This sequence joins TRBV7-2 and TRBJ2-7; D gene unclear. Germline CDR1 SGHTA, CDR2 FQGNSA. V lost 5 bases and J 2 bases, leaving 10 bases between the germline ends. CDR3 length: 13 residues. The CDR3 region has the DNA TGTGCCAGCAGCCCTCGGGTGACCTACGAGCAGTACTTC. This gives the protein CASSPRVTYEQYF.

The genes are TRBV7-2 and TRBJ2-7, with 9 bases matching TRBD1. The CDR3 is 14 amino acids. Germline lookup yields CDR1 SGHTA and CDR2 FQGNSA. The V gene end was trimmed by 5 bases and the J gene end by 2 bases; junction bases not matched to a gene: 4. CDR3 sequence: CASSQWTGAYEQYF. Here the CDR3 DNA reads TGTGCCAGCAGCCAATGGACAGGGGCCTACGAGCAGTACTTC.

This clone was recorded a few times. The chain joins TRBV10-3 to TRBJ1-5; perhaps TRBD1 as D (5 bases). Deletions cut 6 bases from V and 0 bases from J, with 6 bases between. The CDR3 runs 13 residues. CDR1 is ENHRY and CDR2 is SYGVKD in the germline V gene. In nucleotides, the CDR3 is TGTGCCATCAGCGACAGTAGCAATCAGCCCCAGCATTTT. Its translation is CAISDSSNQPQHF.

A few counts support this clone. This CDR3 reads CASSPLGNEQFF. CDR3 DNA: TGTGCCAGCAGCCCCCTCGGTAATGAGCAGTTCTTC. The V gene is TRBV7-9, the J gene TRBJ2-1; D is uncertain. V was trimmed by 5 bases and J by 7 bases, leaving 9 bases between them. Germline CDR1 reads SEHNR; CDR2 reads FQNEAQ (reference sequence). The length of the CDR3 is 12 residues.

The rearrangement uses TRBV7-3 and TRBJ2-1; tentative D call: TRBD2 (6 bases). Trimming stripped 4 bases from V and 3 bases from J, with 10 bases between. CDR1 and CDR2 (germline): SGHTA, FQGTGA. The CDR3 is 14 amino acids. CDR3 bases: TGTGCCAGCAGCTCAAGCGGGTACTACAATGAGCAGTTCTTC. Protein: CASSSSGYYNEQFF.